This T cell receptor beta chain was retrieved from a study of CD8 T cells in Susac syndrome. The authors reverse transcribed roughly 0.5 to 1 ug RNA with random hexamers. MiXCR was run by TCRdb on the immunoSEQ multiplex PCR reads, yielding one entry per CDR3 protein. The sample consists of around 160,000 distinct CDR3 sequences, 80% to 95% of them appearing once. V was pared by 9 bases and J by 6 bases, with 9 bases of the junction left unmatched. This CDR3 spans 13 amino acids. This receptor was identified in a human donor in good health. The source material was CD4+ T cells from PBMCs. This rearrangement joins TRBV23-1 to TRBJ1-2; 8 nucleotides align to TRBD1. TRBV23-1 carries the ORF label, with uncertain function. CDR3 sequence reads: CARTTGEMDGYTF. The CDR3 DNA is TGCGCCAGAACGACAGGGGAAATGGATGGCTACACCTTC.